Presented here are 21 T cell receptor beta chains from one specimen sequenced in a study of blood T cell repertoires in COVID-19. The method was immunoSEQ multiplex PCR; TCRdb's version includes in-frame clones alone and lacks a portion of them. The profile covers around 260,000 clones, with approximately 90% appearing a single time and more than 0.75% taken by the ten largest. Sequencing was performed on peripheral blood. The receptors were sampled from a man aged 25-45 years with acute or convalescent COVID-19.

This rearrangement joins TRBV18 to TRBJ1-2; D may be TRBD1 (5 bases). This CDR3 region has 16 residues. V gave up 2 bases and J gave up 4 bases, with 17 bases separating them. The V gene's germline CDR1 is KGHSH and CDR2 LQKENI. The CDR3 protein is CASSPLSGSGGYGYTF. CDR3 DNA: TGTGCCAGCTCACCATTATCAGGCTCGGGGGGCTATGGCTACACCTTC.

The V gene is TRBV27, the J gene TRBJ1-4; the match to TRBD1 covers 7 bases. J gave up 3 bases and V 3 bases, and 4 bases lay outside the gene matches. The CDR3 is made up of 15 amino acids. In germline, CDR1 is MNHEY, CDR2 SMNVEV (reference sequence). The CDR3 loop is CASSFTGAANEKLFF. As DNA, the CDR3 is TGTGCCAGCAGTTTTACAGGGGCGGCTAATGAAAAACTGTTTTTT.

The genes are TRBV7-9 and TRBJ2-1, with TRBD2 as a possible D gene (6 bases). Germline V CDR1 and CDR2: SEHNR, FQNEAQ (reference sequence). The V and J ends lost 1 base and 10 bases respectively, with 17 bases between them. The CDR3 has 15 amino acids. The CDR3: CASSLEAGSGEEQFF. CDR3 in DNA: TGTGCCAGCAGCTTAGAGGCGGGATCGGGGGAGGAGCAGTTCTTC.

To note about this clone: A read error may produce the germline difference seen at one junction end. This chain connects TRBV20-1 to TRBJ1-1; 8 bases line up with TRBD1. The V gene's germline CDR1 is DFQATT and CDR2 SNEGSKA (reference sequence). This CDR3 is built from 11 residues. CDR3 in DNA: TGTAAGGGACAGGAGAACACTGAAGCTTTCTTT. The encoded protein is CKGQENTEAFF.

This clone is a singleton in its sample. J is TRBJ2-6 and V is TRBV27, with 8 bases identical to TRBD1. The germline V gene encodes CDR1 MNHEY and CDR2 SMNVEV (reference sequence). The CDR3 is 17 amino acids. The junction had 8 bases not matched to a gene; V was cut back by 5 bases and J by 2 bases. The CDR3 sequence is CASSGTTGGTGANVLTF. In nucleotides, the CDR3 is TGTGCCAGCAGTGGGACAACAGGGGGGACTGGGGCCAACGTCCTGACTTTC.

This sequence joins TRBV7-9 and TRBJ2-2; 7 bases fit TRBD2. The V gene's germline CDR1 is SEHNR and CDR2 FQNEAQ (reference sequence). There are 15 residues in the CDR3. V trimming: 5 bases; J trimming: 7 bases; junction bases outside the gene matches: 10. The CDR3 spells CASSLGTIGFGELFF. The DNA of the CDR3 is TGTGCCAGCAGCCTAGGGACTATCGGGTTCGGGGAGCTGTTTTTT. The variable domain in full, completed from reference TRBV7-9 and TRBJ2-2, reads DTGVSQNPRHKITKRGQNVTFRCDPISEHNRLYWYRQTLGQGPEFLTYFQNEAQLEKSRLLSDRFSAERPKGSFSTLEIQRTEQGDSAMYLCASSLGTIGFGELFFGEGSRLTVL.

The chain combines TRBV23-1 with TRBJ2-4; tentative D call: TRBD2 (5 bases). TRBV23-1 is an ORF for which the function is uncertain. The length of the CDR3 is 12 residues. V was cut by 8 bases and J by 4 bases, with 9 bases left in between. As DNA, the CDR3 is TGCGCCAGCCGCGAGCGGAAAAACATTCAGTACTTC. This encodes CASRERKNIQYF.

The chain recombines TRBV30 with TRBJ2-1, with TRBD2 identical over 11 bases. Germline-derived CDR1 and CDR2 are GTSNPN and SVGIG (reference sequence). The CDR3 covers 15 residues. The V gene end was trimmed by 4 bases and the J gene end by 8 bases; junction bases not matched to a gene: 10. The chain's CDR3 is CAWTVTSGVGDEQFF. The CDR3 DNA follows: TGTGCCTGGACCGTGACTAGCGGGGTTGGGGATGAGCAGTTCTTC.

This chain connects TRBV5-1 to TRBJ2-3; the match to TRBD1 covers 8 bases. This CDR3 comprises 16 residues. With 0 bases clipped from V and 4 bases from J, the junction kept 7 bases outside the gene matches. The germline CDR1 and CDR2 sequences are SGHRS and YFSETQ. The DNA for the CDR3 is TGCGCCAGCAGCTTGGCAGGGGGCGCGATGGCAGATACGCAGTATTTT. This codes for CASSLAGGAMADTQYF.

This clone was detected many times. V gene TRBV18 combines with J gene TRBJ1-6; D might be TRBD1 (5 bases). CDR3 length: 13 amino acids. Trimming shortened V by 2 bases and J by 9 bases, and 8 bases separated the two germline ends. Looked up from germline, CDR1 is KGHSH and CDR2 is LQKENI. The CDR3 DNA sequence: TGTGCCAGCTCACCAAACGGGGGTTCACCCCTCCACTTT. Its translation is CASSPNGGSPLHF.

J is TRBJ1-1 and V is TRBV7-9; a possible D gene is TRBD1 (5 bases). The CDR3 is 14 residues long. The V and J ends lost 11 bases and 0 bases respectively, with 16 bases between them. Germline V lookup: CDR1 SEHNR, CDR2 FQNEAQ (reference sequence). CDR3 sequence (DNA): TGTGCCGGGGGGGACCTGTTCATGAACACTGAAGCTTTCTTT. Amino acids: CAGGDLFMNTEAFF.

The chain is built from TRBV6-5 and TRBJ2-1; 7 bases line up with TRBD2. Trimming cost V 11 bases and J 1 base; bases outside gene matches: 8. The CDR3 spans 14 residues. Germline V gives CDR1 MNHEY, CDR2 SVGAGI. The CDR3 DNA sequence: TGTGCCTCACGCGGGAGTTGGTCCTACAATGAGCAGTTCTTC. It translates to CASRGSWSYNEQFF.

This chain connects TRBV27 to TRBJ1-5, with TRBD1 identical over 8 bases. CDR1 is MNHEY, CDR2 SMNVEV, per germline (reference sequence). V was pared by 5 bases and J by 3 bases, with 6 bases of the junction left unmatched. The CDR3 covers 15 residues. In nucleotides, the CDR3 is TGTGCCAGCAGTCCCAGGGGGCTGATCAATCAGCCCCAGCATTTT. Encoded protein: CASSPRGLINQPQHF.

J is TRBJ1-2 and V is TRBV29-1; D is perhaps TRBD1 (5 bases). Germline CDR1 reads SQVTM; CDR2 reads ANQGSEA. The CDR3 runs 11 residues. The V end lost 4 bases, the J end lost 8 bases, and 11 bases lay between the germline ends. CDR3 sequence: CSVVWGGGYTF. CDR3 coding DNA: TGCAGCGTTGTGTGGGGGGGAGGCTACACCTTC.

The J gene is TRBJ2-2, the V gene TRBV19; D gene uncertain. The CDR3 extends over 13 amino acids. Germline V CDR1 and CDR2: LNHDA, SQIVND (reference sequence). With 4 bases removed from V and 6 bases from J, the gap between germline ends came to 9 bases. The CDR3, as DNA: TGTGCCAGTAGTAGCGTTTTGGCCGGGGAGCTGTTTTTT. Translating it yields CASSSVLAGELFF. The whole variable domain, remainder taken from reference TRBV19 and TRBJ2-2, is DGGITQSPKYLFRKEGQNVTLSCEQNLNHDAMYWYRQDPGQGLRLIYYSQIVNDFQKGDIAEGYSVSREKKESFPLTVTSAQKNPTAFYLCASSSVLAGELFFGEGSRLTVL.

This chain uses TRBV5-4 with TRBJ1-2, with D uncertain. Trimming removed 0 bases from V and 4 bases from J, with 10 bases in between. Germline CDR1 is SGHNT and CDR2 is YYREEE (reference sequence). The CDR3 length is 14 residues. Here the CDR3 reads CASSLDPPGYGYTF. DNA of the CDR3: TGTGCCAGCAGCTTGGACCCCCCAGGCTATGGCTACACCTTC.

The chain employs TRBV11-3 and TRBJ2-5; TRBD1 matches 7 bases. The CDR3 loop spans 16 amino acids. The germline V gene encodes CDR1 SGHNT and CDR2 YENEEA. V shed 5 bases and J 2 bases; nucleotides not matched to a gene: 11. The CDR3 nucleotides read TGTGCCAGCAGCCACACCGGGACAGCTATTCAAGAGACCCAGTACTTC. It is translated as CASSHTGTAIQETQYF.

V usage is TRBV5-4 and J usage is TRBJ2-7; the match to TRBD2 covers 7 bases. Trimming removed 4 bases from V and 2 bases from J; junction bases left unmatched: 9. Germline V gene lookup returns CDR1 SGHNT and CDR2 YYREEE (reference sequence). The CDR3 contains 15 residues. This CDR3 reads CASSRGTTTPYEQYF. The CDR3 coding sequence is TGTGCCAGCAGCCGAGGGACTACGACGCCCTACGAGCAGTACTTC.

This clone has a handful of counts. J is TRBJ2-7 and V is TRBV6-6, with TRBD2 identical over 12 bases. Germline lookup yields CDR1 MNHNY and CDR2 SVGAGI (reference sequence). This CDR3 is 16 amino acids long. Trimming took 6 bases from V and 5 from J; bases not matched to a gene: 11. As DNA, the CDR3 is TGTGCCAGCAGCGATACGACTAGCGGGAGTATCAACGAGCAGTACTTC. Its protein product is CASSDTTSGSINEQYF.

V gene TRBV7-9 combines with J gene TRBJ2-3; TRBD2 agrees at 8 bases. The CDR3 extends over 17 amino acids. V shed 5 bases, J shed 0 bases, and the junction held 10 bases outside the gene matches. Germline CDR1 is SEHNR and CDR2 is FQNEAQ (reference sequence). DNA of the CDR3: TGTGCCAGCAGCCCGAAGGGTAGCGGGAAGAGCACAGATACGCAGTATTTT. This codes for CASSPKGSGKSTDTQYF.

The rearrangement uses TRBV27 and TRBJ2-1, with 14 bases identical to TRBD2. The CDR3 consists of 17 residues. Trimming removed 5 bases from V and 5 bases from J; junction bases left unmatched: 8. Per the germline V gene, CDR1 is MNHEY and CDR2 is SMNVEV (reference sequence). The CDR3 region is CASSVRLAGGPHNEQFF. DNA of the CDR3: TGTGCCAGCAGTGTCCGACTAGCGGGGGGGCCACACAATGAGCAGTTCTTC.